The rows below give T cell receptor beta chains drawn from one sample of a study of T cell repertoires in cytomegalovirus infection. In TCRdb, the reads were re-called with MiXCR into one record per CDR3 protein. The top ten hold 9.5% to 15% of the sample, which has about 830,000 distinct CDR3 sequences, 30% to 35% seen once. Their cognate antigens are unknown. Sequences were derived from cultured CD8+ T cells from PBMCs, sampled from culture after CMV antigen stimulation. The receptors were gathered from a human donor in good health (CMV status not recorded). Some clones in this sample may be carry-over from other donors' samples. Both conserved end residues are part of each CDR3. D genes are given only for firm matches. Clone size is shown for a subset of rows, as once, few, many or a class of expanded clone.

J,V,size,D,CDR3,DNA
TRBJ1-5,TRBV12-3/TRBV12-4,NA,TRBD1,CASSNRGINQPQHF,TGTGCCAGCAGTAACAGGGGAATTAATCAGCCCCAGCATTTT
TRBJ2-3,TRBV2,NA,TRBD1,CASSEVVGGGDTQYF,TGTGCCAGCAGTGAGGTTGTAGGGGGCGGGGATACGCAGTATTTT
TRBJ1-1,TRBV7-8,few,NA,CASSPGPLKDTEAFF,TGTGCCAGCAGCCCGGGACCTCTGAAGGACACTGAAGCTTTCTTT
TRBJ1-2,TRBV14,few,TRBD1,CASSQPGQAFYGYTF,TGTGCCAGCAGCCAACCGGGACAGGCGTTCTATGGCTACACCTTC
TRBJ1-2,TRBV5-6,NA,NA,CASSFNGQTYGYTF,TGTGCCAGCAGCTTCAATGGACAGACCTATGGCTACACCTTC
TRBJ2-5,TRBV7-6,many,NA,CASSYLGRQETQYF,TGTGCCAGCAGCTACCTCGGACGGCAAGAGACCCAGTACTTC
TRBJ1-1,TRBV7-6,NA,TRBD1,CASSHDRVRNTEAFF,TGTGCCAGCAGCCATGACAGGGTGCGGAACACTGAAGCTTTCTTT
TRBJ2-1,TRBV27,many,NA,CASRLERSYNEQFF,TGTGCCAGCAGGCTAGAACGCTCCTACAATGAGCAGTTCTTC
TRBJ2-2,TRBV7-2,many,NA,CASSYTTTGELFF,TGTGCCAGCAGCTATACCACCACCGGGGAGCTGTTTTTT
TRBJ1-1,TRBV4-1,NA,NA,CASSQDPSMNTEAFF,TGCGCCAGCAGCCAAGATCCGTCGATGAACACTGAAGCTTTCTTT
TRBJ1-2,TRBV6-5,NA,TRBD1,CASSPWTGSYGYTF,TGTGCCAGCAGTCCCTGGACAGGAAGCTATGGCTACACCTTC
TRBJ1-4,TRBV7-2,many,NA,CASSLTANEKLFF,TGTGCCAGCAGCTTAACAGCTAATGAAAAACTGTTTTTT
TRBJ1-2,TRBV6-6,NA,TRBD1,CASSSVTGTGGALDGYTF,TGTGCCAGCAGTTCTGTCACCGGGACAGGGGGCGCTTTGGATGGCTACACCTTC
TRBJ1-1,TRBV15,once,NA,CATSRDPAGAGWNTEAFF,TGTGCCACCAGCAGAGATCCCGCAGGGGCCGGGTGGAACACTGAAGCTTTCTTT
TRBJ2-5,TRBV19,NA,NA,CASSMSPPGAQETQYF,TGTGCCAGTAGTATGTCCCCCCCGGGGGCCCAAGAGACCCAGTACTTC
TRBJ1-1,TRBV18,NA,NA,CASSLGRAWDTEAFF,TGTGCCAGCTCACTAGGGAGGGCATGGGACACTGAAGCTTTCTTT
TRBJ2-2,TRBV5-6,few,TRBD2,CASSSSPGLAGGRRTGELFF,TGTGCCAGCAGCTCAAGTCCGGGACTAGCGGGGGGGCGACGGACCGGGGAGCTGTTTTTT
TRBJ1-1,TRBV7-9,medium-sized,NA,CASCGAGIGEIRTEAFF,TGTGCCTCGTGCGGGGCGGGCATAGGGGAGATCCGCACTGAAGCTTTCTTT